This TCR beta chain originates from a study of T cell responses to AZD1222 COVID-19 vaccine. TCRdb's table, derived via immunoSEQ multiplex PCR, lists solely in-frame clones and lacks some. The sample yields about 120,000 clones, around nine tenths seen once. The CDR3 contains 15 residues. Looked up from germline, CDR1 is MNHEY and CDR2 is SVGAGI. The V segment lost 3 bases and the J segment 6 bases; nucleotides outside the gene matches: 6. The rearrangement uses TRBV6-5 and TRBJ1-1; the match to TRBD1 covers 11 bases. The sequencing here drew on peripheral blood, taken on day 0 of AZD1222 vaccination. The clonotype originates from an adult in good health. The DNA for the CDR3 is TGTGCCAGCAGTTATGGTGGGACAGGGGGTTCTGAAGCTTTCTTT. Its protein is CASSYGGTGGSEAFF.